This is a list of T cell receptor beta chains from one sample in a study of T cell changes during pregnancy in multiple sclerosis. Clones were sequenced by immunoSEQ multiplex PCR, and TCRdb holds only the in-frame ones, with some missing. Of about 29,000 clones detected, more than 90% appear once; the ten largest clones hold approximately 6%. The sample here was CD8+ T cells from peripheral blood mononuclear cells, taken before pregnancy. All receptors come from a female donor with multiple sclerosis, enrolled in a pregnancy study. Each CDR3 is given with its conserved first and last residue. The D gene is left open where the match is weak. Size is omitted from some rows. Given values are once, few, many or a class for expanded clones.

J gene: TRBJ1-3
V gene: TRBV14
D gene: .
clone size: .
CDR3 protein: CASSLGLSGSGNTIYF

J gene: TRBJ1-5
V gene: TRBV5-3
D gene: TRBD1
clone size: once
CDR3 protein: CARSLAGQGLNQPQHF

J gene: TRBJ2-1
V gene: TRBV4-1
D gene: TRBD2
clone size: once
CDR3 protein: CASSQFGGSLRNEQFF

J gene: TRBJ2-1
V gene: TRBV27
D gene: TRBD2
clone size: .
CDR3 protein: CASSLSGGIYNEQFF

J gene: TRBJ2-7
V gene: TRBV10-3
D gene: .
clone size: .
CDR3 protein: CAINAGDNTGEQYF

J gene: TRBJ2-5
V gene: TRBV19
D gene: TRBD2
clone size: .
CDR3 protein: CASSILAGGETQYF

J gene: TRBJ2-1
V gene: TRBV27
D gene: TRBD2
clone size: medium-sized
CDR3 protein: CASSQRWEGYNEQFF

J gene: TRBJ2-1
V gene: TRBV19
D gene: TRBD2
clone size: .
CDR3 protein: CASSISGRNEQFF

J gene: TRBJ2-5
V gene: TRBV7-8
D gene: TRBD1
clone size: .
CDR3 protein: CASSLVGTGGMETQYF

J gene: TRBJ2-7
V gene: TRBV4-2
D gene: .
clone size: .
CDR3 protein: CASSQEETEEGAYEQYF

J gene: TRBJ2-7
V gene: TRBV4-2
D gene: TRBD2
clone size: .
CDR3 protein: CASSQESSGSYEQYF

J gene: TRBJ2-7
V gene: TRBV7-9
D gene: TRBD1
clone size: .
CDR3 protein: CASSFGQGLTYEQYF

J gene: TRBJ2-7
V gene: TRBV2
D gene: .
clone size: .
CDR3 protein: CASSEPSASEQYF

J gene: TRBJ1-2
V gene: TRBV5-5
D gene: .
clone size: .
CDR3 protein: CASSPRGVQSYTF

J gene: TRBJ2-7
V gene: TRBV5-4
D gene: TRBD1
clone size: .
CDR3 protein: CASSFGQGLEQYF